This T cell receptor (beta chain) comes out of a study of early T cells in non-severe SARS-CoV-2 infection. On the study more broadly: Chains were not paired, and sequencing was done on bulk RNA from unsorted whole blood.

The CDR3 loop spans 18 amino acids. J was trimmed by 0 bases and V by 0 bases; bases with no gene match: 9. Germline V gives CDR1 SGHKS, CDR2 YYEKEE (reference sequence). TCRdb re-analysed the 5' RACE reads in MiXCR, keeping a single row per CDR3 protein. The table includes roughly 47,000 distinct CDR3 sequences, roughly 23% detected once. This TCR derives from an adult who was a healthcare worker with PCR-confirmed SARS-CoV-2 infection or an uninfected control (not recorded which). The sequencing used whole blood, collected at baseline. The gene calls are TRBV5-5 and TRBJ2-1; the match to TRBD1 covers 7 bases. The CDR3 region has the DNA TGTGCCAGCAGCTTGGCACGGGGACAGCCGAGCTCCTACAATGAGCAGTTCTTC. Its translation is CASSLARGQPSSYNEQFF.